This is a list of T cell receptor beta chains from one sample in a study of T cell changes during pregnancy in multiple sclerosis. Some clones are missing from TCRdb's copy, which holds only in-frame ones; the method was immunoSEQ multiplex PCR. The data show 75,000 to 80,000 clones, with about nine tenths seen just once and about 1.9% held by the top ten. The source material was peripheral blood, sampled before pregnancy. The receptors were gathered from a female donor with multiple sclerosis, enrolled in a pregnancy study. Each CDR3 is given with its conserved first and last residue. D genes are given only for firm matches. Rows may omit the clone size; those that give it use once, few, many or a size class.

TRBD1	TRBV29-1	-	TRBJ2-7	14	CSVLPGTGYYEQYF	TGCAGCGTCTTACCCGGGACAGGGTACTACGAGCAGTACTTC
-	TRBV2	-	TRBJ2-4	15	CASNIQYLAKNIQYF	TGTGCCAGCAACATCCAATACCTAGCCAAAAACATTCAGTACTTC
TRBD1	TRBV6-1	-	TRBJ2-5	15	CASSVLTGTDETQYF	TGTGCCAGCAGTGTACTTACCGGGACAGATGAGACCCAGTACTTC
TRBD2	TRBV11-2	-	TRBJ2-5	15	CASSLGGMGGETQYF	TGTGCCAGCAGCTTAGGGGGGATGGGAGGGGAGACCCAGTACTTC
-	TRBV15	-	TRBJ2-5	16	CATSRPLTGTRETQYF	TGTGCCACCAGCAGGCCGCTTACAGGGACCCGAGAGACCCAGTACTTC
-	TRBV29-1	-	TRBJ2-7	14	CSVEEFGDPGEQYF	TGCAGCGTTGAAGAATTCGGGGATCCCGGCGAGCAGTACTTC
TRBD1	TRBV30	few	TRBJ1-6	13	CAWSGTGFSPLHF	TGTGCCTGGAGTGGGACAGGGTTTTCACCCCTCCACTTT
-	TRBV7-3	-	TRBJ1-1	15	CASSPPGSEHTEAFF	TGTGCCAGCAGCCCCCCCGGGTCAGAGCACACTGAAGCTTTCTTT
-	TRBV5-1	-	TRBJ2-7	13	CASSFPQAYEQYF	TGCGCCAGCAGCTTTCCGCAGGCCTACGAGCAGTACTTC
-	TRBV9	-	TRBJ2-1	14	CASSATGVHNEQFF	TGTGCCAGCAGCGCGACGGGGGTGCACAATGAGCAGTTCTTC
TRBD2	TRBV4-3	once	TRBJ2-7	17	CASSRHTTSGGAYEQYF	TGCGCCAGCAGCCGCCATACGACTAGCGGGGGTGCCTACGAGCAGTACTTC
-	TRBV5-1	-	TRBJ1-1	13	CASSLRGAWGAFF	TGCGCCAGCAGCCTGCGGGGGGCATGGGGAGCTTTCTTT
TRBD2	TRBV6-4	-	TRBJ2-3	15	CASSEGTSAADTQYF	TGTGCCAGCAGTGAGGGGACTAGCGCGGCAGATACACAGTATTTT
-	TRBV9	-	TRBJ2-2	14	CASRVSGVAGELFF	TGTGCCAGCAGGGTATCCGGAGTGGCCGGGGAGCTGTTTTTT
-	TRBV11-2	-	TRBJ1-1	15	CASSLDGQGYTEAFF	TGTGCCAGCAGCCTAGACGGGCAGGGCTACACTGAAGCTTTCTTT
-	TRBV29-1	-	TRBJ1-1	16	CSVVRVGGAENTEAFF	TGCAGCGTTGTGAGAGTTGGGGGGGCGGAGAACACTGAAGCTTTCTTT
-	TRBV11-2	-	TRBJ2-5	15	CASSLGVGGDETQYF	TGTGCCAGCAGCTTAGGGGTGGGGGGAGACGAGACCCAGTACTTC
-	TRBV4-1	-	TRBJ2-7	13	CASSLGHPYEQYF	TGCGCCAGCAGCCTCGGACACCCCTACGAGCAGTACTTC
-	TRBV28	-	TRBJ2-7	14	CASSFAGRVYEQYF	TGTGCCAGCAGTTTCGCGGGACGGGTCTACGAGCAGTACTTC
TRBD2	TRBV7-2	-	TRBJ2-3	13	CASNGGAGDTQYF	TGTGCCAGCAACGGGGGGGCTGGGGATACGCAGTATTTT
TRBD2	TRBV19	-	TRBJ2-1	15	CASSLLAGGYNEQFF	TGTGCCAGTAGCCTACTAGCGGGGGGGTACAATGAGCAGTTCTTC
-	TRBV5-5	-	TRBJ1-6	14	CASSLGEGGSPLHF	TGTGCCAGCAGCTTGGGGGAGGGTGGTTCACCCCTCCACTTT
TRBD2	TRBV7-2	-	TRBJ2-5	16	CASSLESAGLGETQYF	TGTGCCAGCAGCTTAGAGTCGGCAGGACTAGGAGAGACCCAGTACTTC
-	TRBV19	-	TRBJ1-4	13	CASSIVGDEKLFF	TGTGCCAGTAGTATAGTAGGGGATGAAAAACTGTTTTTT
-	TRBV18	-	TRBJ1-6	17	CASSDRGSSQGFLSLHF	TGTGCCAGCTCCGACCGGGGTTCTTCGCAGGGGTTTTTGTCCCTCCACTTT
-	TRBV9	-	TRBJ1-3	16	CASSVDRQSSGNTIYF	TGTGCCAGCAGCGTAGACAGACAAAGCTCTGGAAACACCATATATTTT
TRBD2	TRBV6-5	-	TRBJ2-1	13	CASSYSRGSEQFF	TGTGCCAGCAGTTACTCGCGGGGGAGTGAGCAGTTCTTC
-	TRBV6-5	-	TRBJ2-7	15	CASRAGLHSSYEQYF	TGTGCCAGCAGGGCGGGACTCCACAGCTCCTACGAGCAGTACTTC
TRBD1	TRBV5-4	-	TRBJ2-4	14	CASSLQGSKNIQYF	TGTGCCAGCAGCTTACAGGGGTCCAAAAACATTCAGTACTTC
TRBD1	TRBV7-9	-	TRBJ2-7	14	CASSPRTGSYEQYF	TGTGCCAGCAGCCCTCGGACAGGATCCTACGAGCAGTACTTC
TRBD1	TRBV29-1	-	TRBJ1-2	12	CSGSTGDYGYTF	TGCAGCGGGTCGACAGGGGACTATGGCTACACCTTC
TRBD2	TRBV2	once	TRBJ2-3	16	CASRAPGGRWTDTQYF	TGTGCCAGCAGGGCCCCGGGGGGACGGTGGACAGATACGCAGTATTTT
-	TRBV4-2	-	TRBJ1-1	15	CASNDIRAGYAEAFF	TGTGCCAGCAACGATATCAGGGCGGGGTACGCTGAAGCTTTCTTT
TRBD2	TRBV5-4	-	TRBJ2-1	19	CASSQKRLAGGRINNEQFF	TGTGCCAGCAGCCAAAAGCGGCTAGCGGGGGGCAGGATAAACAATGAGCAGTTCTTC
-	TRBV25-1	once	TRBJ2-2	13	CASSFTNTGELFF	TGTGCCAGCAGTTTCACGAACACCGGGGAGCTGTTTTTT
-	TRBV7-2	once	TRBJ1-2	18	CASSLRLPSGSGNYGYTF	TGTGCCAGCAGCTTACGGCTCCCTAGTGGGTCGGGGAACTATGGCTACACCTTC
TRBD1	TRBV6-1	-	TRBJ1-2	15	CASSEDRGHNYGYTF	TGTGCCAGCAGTGAAGACAGGGGACATAACTATGGCTACACCTTC
-	TRBV7-2	-	TRBJ2-2	15	CASSPPPGQPGELFF	TGTGCCAGCAGCCCCCCCCCAGGGCAACCCGGGGAGCTGTTTTTT
-	TRBV9	-	TRBJ2-3	13	CASSVLGADTQYF	TGTGCCAGCAGCGTATTAGGGGCAGATACGCAGTATTTT
-	TRBV11-2	-	TRBJ2-1	18	CASTTLPAGYLSYNEQFF	TGTGCCAGCACCACTCTCCCCGCAGGGTATTTGTCCTACAATGAGCAGTTCTTC